What follows are 20 T cell receptor beta chains derived from one specimen sequenced in a study of blood T cell repertoires in COVID-19. Generated by immunoSEQ multiplex PCR, the TCRdb table keeps only in-frame clones and is missing some. Found here are approximately 260,000 clones, roughly 84% of them singletons; the top ten hold about 3.4%. The sequencing sample was made of PBMCs or T cells enriched from blood (not recorded which). The origin of the receptors is a man aged 50-60 years who had recovered from COVID-19.

The chain recombines TRBV6-2 or TRBV6-3 with TRBJ2-2; 10 bases are a match to TRBD2. The CDR3 has 18 amino acids. Germline lookup yields CDR1 MNHEY and CDR2 SVGEGT. Losses at the gene ends were 6 bases for V and 3 bases for J; bases not matched to a gene: 13. DNA of the CDR3: TGTGCCAGCAGCCCACGTAAAGCGGGAGGGCCGGACACCGGGGAGCTGTTTTTT. It encodes CASSPRKAGGPDTGELFF.

The V and J genes are TRBV24-1 and TRBJ2-3, with TRBD1 matching 10 bases. CDR3 length: 18 amino acids. Germline V gene lookup returns CDR1 KGHDR and CDR2 SFDVKD. V gave up 2 bases and J gave up 1 base; unmatched junction bases: 8. The CDR3 DNA is TGTGCCACCAGTGATTACTACTCCGGGACAGGGGGCACAGATACGCAGTATTTT. As protein: CATSDYYSGTGGTDTQYF.

The V gene is TRBV14, the J gene TRBJ2-2; unclear D gene. Trimming cost V 3 bases and J 1 base, with 12 bases left between them. The CDR3 totals 16 residues. The germline gives CDR1 SGHDN, CDR2 FVKESK. CDR3 coding DNA: TGTGCCAGCAGCCACGCTTCCCTATTGAACACCGGGGAGCTGTTTTTT. It specifies CASSHASLLNTGELFF.

The chain is built from TRBV9 and TRBJ2-7; 11 nucleotides align to TRBD2. The CDR3 is 15 residues long. V was clipped by 3 bases and J by 7 bases; unmatched bases: 9. The germline V gene has CDR1 SGDLS and CDR2 YYNGEE. The CDR3 reads CASSGGTSGALEQYF. CDR3 coding DNA: TGTGCCAGCAGCGGCGGGACTAGCGGTGCCTTAGAGCAGTACTTC.

J is TRBJ1-4 and V is TRBV6-5; 7 bases line up with TRBD1. The germline gives CDR1 MNHEY, CDR2 SVGAGI. This CDR3 spans 14 amino acids. V shed 5 bases, J shed 8 bases, and the junction held 8 bases outside the gene matches. CDR3 sequence (DNA): TGTGCCAGCAGTAGACGACAGGGCAACGAAAAACTGTTTTTT. It yields the protein CASSRRQGNEKLFF.

This clone was observed a handful of times. The V and J genes are TRBV6-5 and TRBJ1-3; D not certain. CDR3 length equals 11 residues. V was trimmed by 8 bases and J by 4 bases, leaving 6 bases between them. Per germline, CDR1 MNHEY and CDR2 SVGAGI. The CDR3 sequence is CASQAGNTIYF. The CDR3 nucleotides are TGTGCCAGCCAGGCGGGAAACACCATATATTTT.

J is TRBJ1-1 and V is TRBV7-9; 9 bases are shared with TRBD1. CDR3 size: 14 residues. V shed 1 base, J shed 7 bases, and the junction held 4 bases outside the gene matches. Germline V gene sequence: CDR1 SEHNR, CDR2 FQNEAQ (reference sequence). The CDR3 coding sequence is TGTGCCAGCAGCTTAGTTGGGACAGGGATTGAAGCTTTCTTT. Its protein is CASSLVGTGIEAFF.

The rearrangement links TRBV5-1 to TRBJ1-3; 8 bases line up with TRBD1. CDR3 size: 17 residues. Germline assignment: CDR1 SGHRS and CDR2 YFSETQ. J was trimmed by 3 bases and V by 4 bases; bases with no gene match: 12. CDR3 region: CASSPTGQGDIGNTIYF. The CDR3 DNA sequence: TGCGCCAGCAGCCCGACCGGACAGGGCGATATTGGAAACACCATATATTTT.

This chain uses TRBV4-1 with TRBJ1-2; tentatively, D is TRBD1 (5 bases). Trimming removed 0 bases from V and 6 bases from J, with 17 bases in between. The CDR3 has 16 amino acids. Per the germline V gene, CDR1 is MGHRA and CDR2 is YSYEKL. Written as DNA, the CDR3 is TGCGCCAGCAGCCAAGAGAGTGGCCAGGGAACCGATGGCTACACCTTC. Amino acid sequence: CASSQESGQGTDGYTF.

V usage is TRBV19 and J usage is TRBJ1-2; D gene unclear. The CDR3 extends over 16 amino acids. Trimming removed 0 bases at V and 7 bases at J, with 18 bases between. Germline V lookup: CDR1 LNHDA, CDR2 SQIVND (reference sequence). CDR3 nucleotide sequence: TGTGCCAGTAGTATAGATCAGGTCGGCCCCGGTCGTGGCTACACCTTC. This codes for CASSIDQVGPGRGYTF.

This rearrangement joins TRBV9 to TRBJ2-2, with 7 bases matching TRBD2. CDR1 is SGDLS, CDR2 YYNGEE, per germline. This CDR3 region has 15 residues. The junction had 5 bases not matched to a gene; V was cut back by 4 bases and J by 2 bases. CDR3 region: CASSIGTINTGELFF. The CDR3 DNA reads as TGTGCCAGCAGCATCGGGACTATAAACACCGGGGAGCTGTTTTTT.

The sample holds a few counts of this clone. V usage is TRBV13 and J usage is TRBJ2-2, with D perhaps TRBD1 (5 bases). CDR1 and CDR2 from the germline V gene are PRHDT and FYEKMQ (reference sequence). With 5 bases removed from V and 8 bases from J, the gap between germline ends came to 15 bases. The length of the CDR3 is 14 residues. The CDR3 DNA is TGTGCCAGCAGCCTAAGCAGGGTCCGGGGGGAGCTGTTTTTT. Its protein product is CASSLSRVRGELFF.

This chain joins TRBV12-2 and TRBJ2-4; the table's TRBD1 call for D was not verified on the DNA. TRBV12-2 is flagged as a pseudogene. The CDR3 is 16 residues long. CDR3 sequence: CASRPQGAKGPHIQYF. CDR3 sequence (DNA): TGTGCAAGTCGCCCACAGGGGGCGAAGGGCCCCCACATTCAGTACTTC.

Concerning this clone: This same CDR3 is encoded by further DNA sequences in the sample. The V gene is TRBV7-2, the J gene TRBJ1-3; D remains ambiguous. Trimming stripped 4 bases from V and 0 bases from J, with 4 bases between. Germline V lookup: CDR1 SGHTA, CDR2 FQGNSA. This CDR3 region has 13 residues. CDR3 sequence reads: CASSSRSGNTIYF. For the CDR3, the DNA is TGTGCCAGCAGCTCCCGCTCTGGAAACACCATATATTTT.

This clone has only one observation. The CDR3 here is CASSLSAGQGSGELFF. DNA of the CDR3: TGCGCCAGCAGCCTTAGTGCGGGACAGGGGTCCGGGGAGCTGTTTTTT. The J gene is TRBJ2-2, the V gene TRBV4-1; 10 nucleotides agree with TRBD1. V was clipped by 4 bases and J by 6 bases; unmatched bases: 8. Germline V lookup: CDR1 MGHRA, CDR2 YSYEKL. The CDR3 consists of 16 residues.

The DNA for the CDR3 is TGTGCCAGCAGCTTACCGGACAGGGGGACCCAGTACTTC. Translated, it gives CASSLPDRGTQYF. The genes are TRBV11-3 and TRBJ2-5; TRBD1 matches at 9 bases. CDR1 is SGHNT, CDR2 YENEEA, per germline. The V segment lost 2 bases and the J segment 7 bases; nucleotides outside the gene matches: 2. This CDR3 has 13 amino acids. Using reference TRBV11-3 and TRBJ2-5 for the parts outside the CDR3, the full variable domain is EAGVVQSPRYKIIEKKQPVAFWCNPISGHNTLYWYLQNLGQGPELLIRYENEEAVDDSQLPKDRFSAERLKGVDSTLKIQPAELGDSAVYLCASSLPDRGTQYFGPGTRLLVL.

The rearrangement joins TRBV5-1 to TRBJ2-5, with 12 bases aligning to TRBD1. In germline, CDR1 is SGHRS, CDR2 YFSETQ. V shed 7 bases and J 5 bases; nucleotides not matched to a gene: 9. The CDR3 spans 15 residues. CDR3 in amino acids: CASVWGQGAVETQYF. The CDR3 coding sequence is TGCGCCAGCGTGTGGGGACAGGGGGCCGTGGAGACCCAGTACTTC.

The J gene is TRBJ2-1, the V gene TRBV19; tentative D call: TRBD1 (6 bases). The CDR3 consists of 13 residues. V was shortened by 6 bases and J by 5 bases, with 11 bases between the two germline ends. Germline loops: CDR1 LNHDA, CDR2 SQIVND (reference sequence). The CDR3 region has the DNA TGTGCCAGTAGGGGACAAAATAACAATGAGCAGTTCTTC. Translated: CASRGQNNNEQFF.

The chain is built from TRBV6-5 and TRBJ2-7; D possibly corresponds to TRBD1 (6 bases). V lost 0 bases and J lost 3, with 15 bases in between. CDR3 size: 16 residues. The V gene's germline CDR1 is MNHEY and CDR2 SVGAGI. In nucleotides, the CDR3 is TGTGCCAGCAGTTACTCTGGTGGGGGCGTCGGCTACGAGCAGTACTTC. Encoded protein: CASSYSGGGVGYEQYF.

V is TRBV27 and J is TRBJ1-2; unclear D gene. CDR1 is MNHEY and CDR2 is SMNVEV in the germline V gene (reference sequence). The CDR3 has 15 amino acids. Deletions cut 6 bases from V and 5 bases from J, with 19 bases between. The CDR3 sequence is CASSFYGEGGYGYTF. In DNA, the CDR3 is TGTGCCAGCAGCTTTTACGGGGAGGGAGGGTATGGCTACACCTTC.